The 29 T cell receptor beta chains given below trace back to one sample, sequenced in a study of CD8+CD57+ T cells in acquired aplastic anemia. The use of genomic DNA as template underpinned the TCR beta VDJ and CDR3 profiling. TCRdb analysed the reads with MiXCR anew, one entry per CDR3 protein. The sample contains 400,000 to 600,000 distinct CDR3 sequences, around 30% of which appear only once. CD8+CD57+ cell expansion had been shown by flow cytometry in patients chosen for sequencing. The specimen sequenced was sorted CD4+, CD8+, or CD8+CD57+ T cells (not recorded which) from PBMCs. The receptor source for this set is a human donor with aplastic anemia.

The CDR3 DNA reads as TGTGCCAGCAGGAGACAGGTCTTACCCACTGAAGCTTTCTTT. Translated: CASRRQVLPTEAFF. The chain employs TRBV3-1 and TRBJ1-1, with a tentative D call TRBD1 (6 bases). Germline loops: CDR1 LGHDT, CDR2 YNNKEL (reference sequence). This CDR3 comprises 14 residues. Trimming took 6 bases from V and 4 from J, leaving 15 bases between them.

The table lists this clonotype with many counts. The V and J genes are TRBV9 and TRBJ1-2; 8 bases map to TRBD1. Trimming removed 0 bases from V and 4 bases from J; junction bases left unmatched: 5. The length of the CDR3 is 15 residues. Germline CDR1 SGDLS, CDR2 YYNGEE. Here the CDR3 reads CASSVAPTGVYGYTF. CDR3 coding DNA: TGTGCCAGCAGCGTAGCGCCGACAGGGGTCTATGGCTACACCTTC.

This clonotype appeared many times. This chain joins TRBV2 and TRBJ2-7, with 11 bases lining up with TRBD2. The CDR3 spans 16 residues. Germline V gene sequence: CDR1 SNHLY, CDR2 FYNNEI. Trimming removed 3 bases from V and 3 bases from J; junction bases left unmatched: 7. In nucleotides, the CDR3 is TGTGCCAGCAGTGATTCCCTAGCGGGAGGTGACTACGAGCAGTACTTC. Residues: CASSDSLAGGDYEQYF.

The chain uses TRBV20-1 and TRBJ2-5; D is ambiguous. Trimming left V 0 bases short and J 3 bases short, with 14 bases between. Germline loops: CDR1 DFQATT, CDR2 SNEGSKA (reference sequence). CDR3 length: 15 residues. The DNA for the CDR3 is TGCAGTGCTAGAGATCACCCAGGATCTAAAGAGACCCAGTACTTC. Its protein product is CSARDHPGSKETQYF.

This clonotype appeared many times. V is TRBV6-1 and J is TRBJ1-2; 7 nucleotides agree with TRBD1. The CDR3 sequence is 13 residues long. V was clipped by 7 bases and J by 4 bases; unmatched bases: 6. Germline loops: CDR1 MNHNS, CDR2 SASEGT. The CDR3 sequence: CASTEGQPYGYTF. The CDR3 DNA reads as TGTGCCAGCACCGAGGGACAGCCCTATGGCTACACCTTC.

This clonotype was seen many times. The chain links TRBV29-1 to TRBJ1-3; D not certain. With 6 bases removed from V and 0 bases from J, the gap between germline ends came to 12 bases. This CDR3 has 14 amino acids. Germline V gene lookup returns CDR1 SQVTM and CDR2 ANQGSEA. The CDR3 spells CSVAGRNSGNTIYF. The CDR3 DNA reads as TGCAGCGTGGCAGGAAGGAACTCTGGAAACACCATATATTTT.

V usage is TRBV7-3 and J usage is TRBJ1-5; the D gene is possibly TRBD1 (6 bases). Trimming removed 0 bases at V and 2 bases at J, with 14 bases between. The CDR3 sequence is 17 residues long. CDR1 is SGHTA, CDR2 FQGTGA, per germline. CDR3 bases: TGTGCCAGCAGCTTAACCTGGCGGTACAGGGGCAATCAGCCCCAGCATTTT. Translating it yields CASSLTWRYRGNQPQHF.

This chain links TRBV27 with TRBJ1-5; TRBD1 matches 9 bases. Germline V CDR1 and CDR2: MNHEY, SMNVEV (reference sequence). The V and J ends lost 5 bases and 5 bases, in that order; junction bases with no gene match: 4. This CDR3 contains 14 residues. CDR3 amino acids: CASSPGTGHQPQHF. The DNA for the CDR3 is TGTGCCAGCAGTCCCGGGACAGGGCATCAGCCCCAGCATTTT.

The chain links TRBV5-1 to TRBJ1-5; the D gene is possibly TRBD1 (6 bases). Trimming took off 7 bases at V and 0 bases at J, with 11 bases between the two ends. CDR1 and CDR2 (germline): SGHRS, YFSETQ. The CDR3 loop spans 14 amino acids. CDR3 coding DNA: TGCGCCAGCCGACAGGATTATAGCAATCAGCCCCAGCATTTT. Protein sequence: CASRQDYSNQPQHF.

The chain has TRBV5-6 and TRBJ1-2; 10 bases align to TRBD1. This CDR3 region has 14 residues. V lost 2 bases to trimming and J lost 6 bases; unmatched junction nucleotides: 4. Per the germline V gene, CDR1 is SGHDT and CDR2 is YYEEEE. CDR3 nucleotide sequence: TGTGCCAGCAGCTTCTCGACAGGGGGCGATGGCTACACCTTC. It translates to CASSFSTGGDGYTF.

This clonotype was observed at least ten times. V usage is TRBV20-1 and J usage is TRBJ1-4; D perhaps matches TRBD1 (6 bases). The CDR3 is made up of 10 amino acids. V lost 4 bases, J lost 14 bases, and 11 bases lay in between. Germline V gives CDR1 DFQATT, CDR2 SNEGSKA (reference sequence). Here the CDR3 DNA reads TGCAGTGCTAAAAGACAGGACCTGTTTTTT. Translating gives CSAKRQDLFF.

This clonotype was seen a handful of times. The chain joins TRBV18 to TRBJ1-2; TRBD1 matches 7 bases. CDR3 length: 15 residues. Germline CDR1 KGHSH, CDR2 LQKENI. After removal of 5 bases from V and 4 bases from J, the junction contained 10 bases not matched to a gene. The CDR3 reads CASSSSGGTAYGYTF. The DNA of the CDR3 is TGTGCCAGCTCATCCTCAGGAGGGACAGCCTATGGCTACACCTTC.

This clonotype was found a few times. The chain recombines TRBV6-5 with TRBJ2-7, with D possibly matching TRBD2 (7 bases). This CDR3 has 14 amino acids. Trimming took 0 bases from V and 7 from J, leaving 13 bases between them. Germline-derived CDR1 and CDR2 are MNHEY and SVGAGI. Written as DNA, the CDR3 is TGTGCCAGCAGTTACTCGGGGGGGGCTGGAGAGCAGTACTTC. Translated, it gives CASSYSGGAGEQYF.

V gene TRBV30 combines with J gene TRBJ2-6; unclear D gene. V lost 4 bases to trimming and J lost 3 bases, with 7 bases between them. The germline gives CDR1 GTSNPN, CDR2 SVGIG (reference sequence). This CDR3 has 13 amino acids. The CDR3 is CAWNRVGANVLTF. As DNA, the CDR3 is TGTGCCTGGAATAGAGTTGGGGCCAACGTCCTGACTTTC. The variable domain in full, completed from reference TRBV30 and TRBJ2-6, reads SQTIHQWPATLVQPVGSPLSLECTVEGTSNPNLYWYRQAAGRGLQLLFYSVGIGQISSEVPQNLSASRPQDRQFILSSKKLLLSDSGFYLCAWNRVGANVLTFGAGSRLTVL.

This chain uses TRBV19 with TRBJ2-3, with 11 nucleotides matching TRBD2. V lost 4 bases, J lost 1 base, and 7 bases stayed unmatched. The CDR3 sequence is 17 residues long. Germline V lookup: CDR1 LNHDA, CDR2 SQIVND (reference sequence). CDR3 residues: CASSRKWGLAGTDTQYF. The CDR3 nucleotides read TGTGCCAGTAGTAGAAAATGGGGACTAGCGGGCACAGATACGCAGTATTTT.

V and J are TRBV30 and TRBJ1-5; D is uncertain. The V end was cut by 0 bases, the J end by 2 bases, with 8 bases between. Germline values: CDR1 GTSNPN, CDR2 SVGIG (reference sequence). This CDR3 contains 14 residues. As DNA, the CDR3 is TGTGCCTGGAGTGTACGGCAGGGCAATCAGCCCCAGCATTTT. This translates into CAWSVRQGNQPQHF.

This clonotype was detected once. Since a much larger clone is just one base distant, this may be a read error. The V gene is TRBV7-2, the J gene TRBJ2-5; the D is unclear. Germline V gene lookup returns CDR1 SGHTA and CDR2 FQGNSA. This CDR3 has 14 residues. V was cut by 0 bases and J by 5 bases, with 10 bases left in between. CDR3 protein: CASSLAGIRETQYF. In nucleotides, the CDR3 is TGTGCCAGCAGCTTAGCAGGGATAAGGGAGACCCAGTACTTC.

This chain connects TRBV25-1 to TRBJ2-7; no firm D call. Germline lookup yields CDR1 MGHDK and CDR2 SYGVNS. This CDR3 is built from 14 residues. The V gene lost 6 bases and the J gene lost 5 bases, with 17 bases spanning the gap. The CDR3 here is CASSLRLPSHEQYF. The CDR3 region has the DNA TGTGCCAGCAGCCTAAGATTGCCGAGCCACGAGCAGTACTTC.

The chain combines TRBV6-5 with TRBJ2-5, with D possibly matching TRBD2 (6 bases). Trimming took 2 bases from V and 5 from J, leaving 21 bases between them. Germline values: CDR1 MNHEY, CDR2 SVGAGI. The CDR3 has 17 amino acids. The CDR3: CASSYRATRFGGETQYF. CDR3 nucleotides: TGTGCCAGCAGTTACCGGGCCACCCGATTTGGGGGGGAGACCCAGTACTTC.

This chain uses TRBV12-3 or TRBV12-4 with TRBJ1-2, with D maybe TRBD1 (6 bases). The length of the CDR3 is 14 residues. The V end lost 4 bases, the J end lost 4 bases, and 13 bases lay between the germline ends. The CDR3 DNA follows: TGTGCCAGCAGTTCAAACAGGGTTGGCTATGGCTACACCTTC. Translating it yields CASSSNRVGYGYTF.

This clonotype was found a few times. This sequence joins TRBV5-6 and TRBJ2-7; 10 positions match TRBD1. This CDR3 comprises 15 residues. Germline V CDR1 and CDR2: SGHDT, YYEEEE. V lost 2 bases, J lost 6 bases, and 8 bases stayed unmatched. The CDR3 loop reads CASSLPGQGYGEQYF. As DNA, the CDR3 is TGTGCCAGCAGCTTACCGGGACAGGGGTATGGCGAGCAGTACTTC.

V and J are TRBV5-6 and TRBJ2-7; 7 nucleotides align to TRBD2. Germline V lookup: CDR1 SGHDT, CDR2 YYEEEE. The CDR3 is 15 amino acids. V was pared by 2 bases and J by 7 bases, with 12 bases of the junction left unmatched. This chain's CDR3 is CASSFSQGGLREQYF. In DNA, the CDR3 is TGTGCCAGCAGCTTTAGCCAGGGAGGGTTGAGAGAGCAGTACTTC.

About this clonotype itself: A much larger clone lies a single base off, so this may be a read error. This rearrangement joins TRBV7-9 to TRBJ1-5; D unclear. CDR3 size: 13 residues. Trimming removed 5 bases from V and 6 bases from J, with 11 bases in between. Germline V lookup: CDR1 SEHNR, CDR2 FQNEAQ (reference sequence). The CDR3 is CASSPDAIQPQHF. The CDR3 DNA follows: TGTGCCAGCAGCCCGGATGCCATTCAGCCCCAGCATTTT.

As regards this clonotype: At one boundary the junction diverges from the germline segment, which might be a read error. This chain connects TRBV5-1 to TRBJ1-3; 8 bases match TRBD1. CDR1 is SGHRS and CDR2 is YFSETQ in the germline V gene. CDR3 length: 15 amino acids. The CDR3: CASSGLGQARNIIYF. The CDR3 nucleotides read TGCGCCAGCAGCGGCCTGGGACAGGCAAGAAACATCATATATTTT. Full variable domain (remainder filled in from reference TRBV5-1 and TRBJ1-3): KAGVTQTPRYLIKTRGQQVTLSCSPISGHRSVSWYQQTPGQGLQFLFEYFSETQRNKGNFPGRFSGRQFSNSRSEMNVSTLELGDSALYLCASSGLGQARNIIYFGEGSWLTVV.

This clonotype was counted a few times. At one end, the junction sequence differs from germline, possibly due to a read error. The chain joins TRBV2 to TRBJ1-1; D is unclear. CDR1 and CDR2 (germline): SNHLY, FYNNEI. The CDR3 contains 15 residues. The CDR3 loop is CANSVRLQMNTEAFF. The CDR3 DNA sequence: TGTGCCAACAGTGTTCGGCTTCAAATGAACACTGAAGCTTTCTTT.

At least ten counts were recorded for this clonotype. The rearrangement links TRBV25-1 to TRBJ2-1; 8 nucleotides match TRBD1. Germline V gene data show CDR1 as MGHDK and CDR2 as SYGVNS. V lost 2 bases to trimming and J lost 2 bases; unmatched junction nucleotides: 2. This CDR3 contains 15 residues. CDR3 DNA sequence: TGTGCCAGCAGTGAAGACAGGGGCACCTACAATGAGCAGTTCTTC. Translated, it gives CASSEDRGTYNEQFF.

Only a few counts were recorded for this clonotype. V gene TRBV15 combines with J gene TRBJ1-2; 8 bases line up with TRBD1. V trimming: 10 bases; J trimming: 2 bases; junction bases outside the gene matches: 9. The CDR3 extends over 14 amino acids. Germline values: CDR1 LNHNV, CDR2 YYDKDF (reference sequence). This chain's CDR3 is CASSRAGGNYGYTF. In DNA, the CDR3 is TGTGCCAGCAGTCGGGCAGGGGGCAACTATGGCTACACCTTC.

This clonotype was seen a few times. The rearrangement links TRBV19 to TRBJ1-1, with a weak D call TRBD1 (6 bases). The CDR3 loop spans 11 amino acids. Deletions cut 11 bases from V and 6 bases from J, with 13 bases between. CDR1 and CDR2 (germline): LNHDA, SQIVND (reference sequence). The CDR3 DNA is TGTGCCTGGAGCCGGACAGCTGAAGCTTTCTTT. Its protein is CAWSRTAEAFF.

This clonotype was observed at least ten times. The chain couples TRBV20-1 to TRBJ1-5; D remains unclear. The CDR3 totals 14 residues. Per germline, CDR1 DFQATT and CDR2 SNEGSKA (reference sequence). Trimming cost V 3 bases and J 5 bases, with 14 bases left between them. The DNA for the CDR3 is TGCAGTGCTAGTGTGGCTCTTGCGGATCAGCCCCAGCATTTT. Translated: CSASVALADQPQHF.